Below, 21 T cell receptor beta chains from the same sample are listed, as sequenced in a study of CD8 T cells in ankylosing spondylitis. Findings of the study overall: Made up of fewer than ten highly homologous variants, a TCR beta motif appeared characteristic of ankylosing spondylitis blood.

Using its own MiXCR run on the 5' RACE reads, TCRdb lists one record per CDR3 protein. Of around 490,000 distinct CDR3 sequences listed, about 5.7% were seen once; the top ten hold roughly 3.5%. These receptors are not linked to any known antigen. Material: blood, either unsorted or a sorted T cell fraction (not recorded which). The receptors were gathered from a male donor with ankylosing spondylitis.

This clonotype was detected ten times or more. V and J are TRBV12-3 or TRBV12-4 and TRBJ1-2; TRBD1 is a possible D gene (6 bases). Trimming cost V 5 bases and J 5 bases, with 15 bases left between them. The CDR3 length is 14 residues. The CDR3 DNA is TGTGCCAGCAGTCCTACGGGGGGCCCTTATGGCTACACCTTC. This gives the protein CASSPTGGPYGYTF.

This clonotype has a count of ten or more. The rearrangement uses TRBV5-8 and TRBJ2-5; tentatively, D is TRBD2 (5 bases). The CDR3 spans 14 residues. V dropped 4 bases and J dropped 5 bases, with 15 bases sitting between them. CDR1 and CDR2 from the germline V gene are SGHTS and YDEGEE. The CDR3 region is CASSPLGQSETQYF. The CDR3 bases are TGTGCCAGCAGCCCACTAGGTCAGTCGGAGACCCAGTACTTC.

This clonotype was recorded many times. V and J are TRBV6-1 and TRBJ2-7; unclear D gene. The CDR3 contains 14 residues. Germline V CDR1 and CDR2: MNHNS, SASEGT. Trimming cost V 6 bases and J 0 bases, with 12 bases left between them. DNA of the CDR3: TGTGCCAGCAGCGCTTATGGGATCTCCTACGAGCAGTACTTC. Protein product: CASSAYGISYEQYF.

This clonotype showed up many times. CDR3 bases: TGTGCCATCAGGGGGAGCGGACTAGCGGGGCGGGTAGAGTACAATGAGCAGTTCTTC. Translating it yields CAIRGSGLAGRVEYNEQFF. The chain is built from TRBV10-3 and TRBJ2-1, with 12 positions matching TRBD2. This CDR3 is built from 19 residues. Germline V gives CDR1 ENHRY, CDR2 SYGVKD. Trimming at V came to 6 bases and at J to 4 bases, leaving 16 bases not matched to a gene.

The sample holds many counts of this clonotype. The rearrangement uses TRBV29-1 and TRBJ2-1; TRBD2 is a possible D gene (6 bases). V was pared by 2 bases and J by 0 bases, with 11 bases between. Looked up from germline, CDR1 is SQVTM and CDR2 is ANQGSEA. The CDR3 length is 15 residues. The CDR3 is CSVERLGNSYNEQFF. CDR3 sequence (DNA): TGCAGCGTTGAAAGACTAGGTAACTCCTACAATGAGCAGTTCTTC.

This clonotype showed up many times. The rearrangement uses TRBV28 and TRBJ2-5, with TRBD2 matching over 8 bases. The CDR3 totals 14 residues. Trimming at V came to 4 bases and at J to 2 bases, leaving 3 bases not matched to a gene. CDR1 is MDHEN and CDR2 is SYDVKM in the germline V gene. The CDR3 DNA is TGTGCCAGCAGTTCCGGGGGGGGGCAAGAGACCCAGTACTTC. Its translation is CASSSGGGQETQYF.

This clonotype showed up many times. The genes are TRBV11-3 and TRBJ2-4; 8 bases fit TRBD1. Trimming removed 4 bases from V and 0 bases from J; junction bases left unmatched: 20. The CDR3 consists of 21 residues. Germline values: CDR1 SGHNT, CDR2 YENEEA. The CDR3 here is CASSSRGRGLTPNLAKNIQYF. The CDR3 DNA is TGTGCCAGCAGCTCCAGGGGGCGTGGGCTGACACCTAACCTAGCCAAAAACATTCAGTACTTC.

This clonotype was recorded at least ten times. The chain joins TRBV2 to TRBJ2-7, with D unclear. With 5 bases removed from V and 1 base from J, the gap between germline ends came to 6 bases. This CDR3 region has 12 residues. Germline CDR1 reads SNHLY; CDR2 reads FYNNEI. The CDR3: CASSRKSYEQYF. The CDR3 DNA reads TGTGCCAGCAGTAGGAAATCCTACGAGCAGTACTTC.

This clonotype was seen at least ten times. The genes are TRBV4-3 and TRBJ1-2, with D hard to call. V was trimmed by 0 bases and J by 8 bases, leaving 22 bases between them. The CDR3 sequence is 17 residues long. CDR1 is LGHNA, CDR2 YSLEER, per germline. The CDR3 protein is CASSQDPARSRSSGYTF. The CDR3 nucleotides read TGCGCCAGCAGCCAAGATCCCGCCAGGTCGAGATCCTCCGGCTACACCTTC.

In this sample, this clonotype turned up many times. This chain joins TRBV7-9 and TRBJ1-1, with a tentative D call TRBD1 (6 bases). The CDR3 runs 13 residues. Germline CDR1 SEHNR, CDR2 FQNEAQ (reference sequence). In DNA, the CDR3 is TGTGTGTCCCAATCGGAGGGGGTCACTGAAGCTTTCTTT. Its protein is CVSQSEGVTEAFF.

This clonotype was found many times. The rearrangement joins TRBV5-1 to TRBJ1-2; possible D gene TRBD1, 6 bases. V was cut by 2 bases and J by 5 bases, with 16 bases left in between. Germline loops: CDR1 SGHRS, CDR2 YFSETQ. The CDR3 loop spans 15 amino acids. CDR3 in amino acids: CASSLELGAGYGYTF. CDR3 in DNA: TGCGCCAGCAGCTTAGAGTTGGGGGCCGGGTATGGCTACACCTTC.

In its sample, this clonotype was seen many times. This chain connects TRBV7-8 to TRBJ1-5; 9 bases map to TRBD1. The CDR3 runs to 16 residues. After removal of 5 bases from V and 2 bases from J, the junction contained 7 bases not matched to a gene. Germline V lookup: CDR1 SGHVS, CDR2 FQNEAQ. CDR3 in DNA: TGTGCCAGCAGCCCGGCAGGGACAGGGCGCAATCAGCCCCAGCATTTT. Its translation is CASSPAGTGRNQPQHF.

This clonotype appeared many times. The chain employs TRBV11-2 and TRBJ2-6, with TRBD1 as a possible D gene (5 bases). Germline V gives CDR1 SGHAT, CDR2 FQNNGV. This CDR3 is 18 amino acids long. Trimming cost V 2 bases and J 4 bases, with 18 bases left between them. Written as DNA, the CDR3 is TGTGCCAGCAGCTTACGTCTCCTGGGGCCGAGAGGGGCCAACGTCCTGACTTTC. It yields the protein CASSLRLLGPRGANVLTF.

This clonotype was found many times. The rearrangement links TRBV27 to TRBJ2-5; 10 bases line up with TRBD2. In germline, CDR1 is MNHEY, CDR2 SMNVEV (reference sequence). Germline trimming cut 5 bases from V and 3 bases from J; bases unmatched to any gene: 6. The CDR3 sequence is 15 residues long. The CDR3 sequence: CASSTLAGVEETQYF. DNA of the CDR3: TGTGCCAGCAGTACTCTAGCGGGGGTAGAAGAGACCCAGTACTTC.

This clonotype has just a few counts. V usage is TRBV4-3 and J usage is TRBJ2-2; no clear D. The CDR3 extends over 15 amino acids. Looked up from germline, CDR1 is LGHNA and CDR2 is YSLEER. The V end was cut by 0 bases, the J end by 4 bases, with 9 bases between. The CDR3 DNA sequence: TGCGCCAGCAGCCAAGATATTCGGGCCACCGGGGAGCTGTTTTTT. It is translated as CASSQDIRATGELFF.

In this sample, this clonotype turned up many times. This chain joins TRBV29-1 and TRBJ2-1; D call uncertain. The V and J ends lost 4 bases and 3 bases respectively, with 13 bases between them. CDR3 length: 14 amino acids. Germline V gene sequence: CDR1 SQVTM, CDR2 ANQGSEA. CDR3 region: CSVVLPGSYNEQFF. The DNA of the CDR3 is TGCAGCGTTGTCCTCCCCGGTAGCTACAATGAGCAGTTCTTC.

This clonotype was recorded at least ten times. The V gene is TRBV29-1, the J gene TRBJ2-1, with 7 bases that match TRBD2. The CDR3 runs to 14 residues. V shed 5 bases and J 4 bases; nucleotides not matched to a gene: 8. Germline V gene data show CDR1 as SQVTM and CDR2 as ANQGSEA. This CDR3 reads CSVIQRGHYNEQFF. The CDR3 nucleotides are TGCAGCGTTATACAGCGGGGCCATTACAATGAGCAGTTCTTC.

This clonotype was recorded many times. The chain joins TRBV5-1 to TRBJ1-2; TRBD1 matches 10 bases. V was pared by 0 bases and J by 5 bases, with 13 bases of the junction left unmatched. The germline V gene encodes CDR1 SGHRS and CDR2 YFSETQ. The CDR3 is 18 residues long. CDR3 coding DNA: TGCGCCAGCAGCTTGGATCCGGGACAGGGGACCGTAGTTTATGGCTACACCTTC. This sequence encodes CASSLDPGQGTVVYGYTF.

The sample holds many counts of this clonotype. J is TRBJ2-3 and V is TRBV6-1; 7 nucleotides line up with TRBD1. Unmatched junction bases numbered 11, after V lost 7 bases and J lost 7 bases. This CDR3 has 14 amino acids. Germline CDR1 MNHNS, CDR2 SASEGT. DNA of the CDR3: TGTGCCAGCACCACCGGGACAGAAACCAATACGCAGTATTTT. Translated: CASTTGTETNTQYF.

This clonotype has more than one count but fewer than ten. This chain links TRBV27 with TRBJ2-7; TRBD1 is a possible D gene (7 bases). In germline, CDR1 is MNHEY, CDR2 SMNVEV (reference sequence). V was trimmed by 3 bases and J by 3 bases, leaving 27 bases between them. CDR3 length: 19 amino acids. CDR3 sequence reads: CASSFRSIRMAGQSYEQYF. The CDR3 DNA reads TGTGCCAGCAGTTTTAGATCAATACGAATGGCGGGACAGAGCTACGAGCAGTACTTC.

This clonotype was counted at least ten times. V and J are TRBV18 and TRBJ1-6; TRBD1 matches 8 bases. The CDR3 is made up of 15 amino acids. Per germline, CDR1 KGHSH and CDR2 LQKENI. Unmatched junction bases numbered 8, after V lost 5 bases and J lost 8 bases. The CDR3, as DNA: TGTGCCAGCTCAGTAACCGGGACAGGAGATTCACCCCTCCACTTT. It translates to CASSVTGTGDSPLHF.